The 16 T cell receptor beta chains in this list originate from one sample, sequenced in a study of cytomegalovirus exposure and HLA in healthy donors. PCR primers comprised 60 Vbeta and 13 Jbeta primers. Profiled with immunoSEQ multiplex PCR; TCRdb holds only in-frame clones, not every one. The sample shows about 160,000 clones, 80% of them seen only once. Material: PBMCs. The source of these receptors is a man aged 18 to 30 in good health and CMV-seropositive.

The chain couples TRBV5-6 to TRBJ1-2; 8 positions match TRBD1. Germline lookup yields CDR1 SGHDT and CDR2 YYEEEE. The ends lost 0 bases at V and 5 bases at J; junction bases unmatched: 3. This CDR3 spans 14 amino acids. In nucleotides, the CDR3 is TGTGCCAGCAGCTTGGGACAGGGGAAGTATGGCTACACCTTC. It is translated as CASSLGQGKYGYTF. Supplemented by reference TRBV5-6 and TRBJ1-2, the full variable domain reads DAGVTQSPTHLIKTRGQQVTLRCSPKSGHDTVSWYQQALGQGPQFIFQYYEEEERQRGNFPDRFSGHQFPNYSSELNVNALLLGDSALYLCASSLGQGKYGYTFGSGTRLTVV.

The chain recombines TRBV6-5 with TRBJ2-1, with D perhaps TRBD1 (5 bases). Germline V CDR1 and CDR2: MNHEY, SVGAGI. The CDR3 has 14 amino acids. Trimming took 2 bases from V and 7 from J, leaving 12 bases between them. Written as DNA, the CDR3 is TGTGCCAGCAGTTACGGGCAGGGAAGGAATGAGCAGTTCTTC. Translating it yields CASSYGQGRNEQFF.

J is TRBJ1-1 and V is TRBV6-1, with 7 bases matching TRBD1. CDR1 is MNHNS and CDR2 is SASEGT in the germline V gene. Trimming cost V 6 bases and J 4 bases; bases outside gene matches: 5. CDR3 length: 13 amino acids. CDR3 in DNA: TGTGCCAGCAGCCCACAGGGGATCACTGAAGCTTTCTTT. Protein product: CASSPQGITEAFF.

The chain has TRBV6-5 and TRBJ2-4, with a weak D call TRBD1 (5 bases). The CDR3 runs 14 residues. V shed 6 bases and J shed 0 bases, with 9 bases lying between them. Germline loops: CDR1 MNHEY, CDR2 SVGAGI. CDR3 loop: CASSSGSAKNIQYF. Written as DNA, the CDR3 is TGTGCCAGCAGCTCAGGGTCAGCCAAAAACATTCAGTACTTC.

CDR3 DNA sequence: TGTGCCAGCAGCAAAACCCGGCATCCCGGGACAGAAGAAGCCTACGAGCAGTACTTC. Amino acid sequence: CASSKTRHPGTEEAYEQYF. The rearrangement uses TRBV21-1 and TRBJ2-7; TRBD1, the table's D call, lacks a check against the DNA. TRBV21-1 is shown as a pseudogene. The CDR3 runs to 19 residues.

In its sample, this clone was seen once. V is TRBV6-4 and J is TRBJ2-1, with TRBD2 identical over 8 bases. Germline V gene lookup returns CDR1 MRHNA and CDR2 SNTAGT. This CDR3 spans 14 amino acids. Trimming cost V 4 bases and J 7 bases; bases outside gene matches: 6. The CDR3 protein is CASSAERGGNEQFF. As DNA, the CDR3 is TGTGCCAGCAGTGCCGAACGGGGGGGTAATGAGCAGTTCTTC.

V is TRBV5-1 and J is TRBJ2-7; TRBD1 matches at 7 bases. Germline V lookup: CDR1 SGHRS, CDR2 YFSETQ. The CDR3 totals 13 residues. The V segment lost 4 bases and the J segment 6 bases; nucleotides outside the gene matches: 7. The CDR3 region has the DNA TGCGCCAGCAGCGTGACAGGGTTTGTCGAGCAGTACTTC. Protein product: CASSVTGFVEQYF.

The chain couples TRBV29-1 to TRBJ2-7, with 7 nucleotides matching TRBD2. The germline V gene has CDR1 SQVTM and CDR2 ANQGSEA. The CDR3 consists of 13 residues. The CDR3 is CSVAGEVVYEQYF. CDR3 sequence (DNA): TGCTCTGTGGCGGGAGAGGTGGTCTACGAGCAGTACTTC.

This clone showed up just a few times. The rearrangement links TRBV4-2 to TRBJ1-4; tentative D call: TRBD1 (6 bases). V dropped 1 base and J dropped 6 bases, with 15 bases sitting between them. The CDR3 covers 16 residues. Germline CDR1 LGHNA, CDR2 YNFKEQ. The CDR3 coding sequence is TGTGCCAGCAGCCAAGTTTCGGGGACAAGGGATGAAAAACTGTTTTTT. Its protein product is CASSQVSGTRDEKLFF.

This clone was seen only a few times. The chain uses TRBV9 and TRBJ2-1; the match to TRBD1 covers 10 bases. The V gene's germline CDR1 is SGDLS and CDR2 YYNGEE. The junction had 7 bases not matched to a gene; V was cut back by 3 bases and J by 7 bases. This CDR3 has 15 amino acids. CDR3 amino acids: CASSGRTGGRNEQFF. For the CDR3, the DNA is TGTGCCAGCAGCGGTAGGACAGGGGGTCGGAATGAGCAGTTCTTC. The entire variable domain, with the rest obtained from reference TRBV9 and TRBJ2-1, is as follows: DSGVTQTPKHLITATGQRVTLRCSPRSGDLSVYWYQQSLDQGLQFLIQYYNGEERAKGNILERFSAQQFPDLHSELNLSSLELGDSALYFCASSGRTGGRNEQFFGPGTRLTVL.

The J gene is TRBJ1-2, the V gene TRBV6-1; TRBD1 might be the D (6 bases). This CDR3 has 14 amino acids. Trimming stripped 6 bases from V and 8 bases from J, with 19 bases between. CDR1 is MNHNS, CDR2 SASEGT, per germline. The CDR3 nucleotides are TGTGCCAGCAGCAGGACAAAAGGGGGTGTCGGCTACACCTTC. Amino acid sequence: CASSRTKGGVGYTF.

The CDR3 region is CASSLNGNTEAFF. The CDR3 coding sequence is TGTGCCAGCAGCTTAAACGGGAACACTGAAGCTTTCTTT. The chain has TRBV7-3 and TRBJ1-1; D unclear. Germline lookup yields CDR1 SGHTA and CDR2 FQGTGA. The germline V and J ends were trimmed by 1 base and 1 base, with 4 bases remaining between them. The CDR3 consists of 13 residues.

The sample holds a few counts of this clone. In nucleotides, the CDR3 is TGTGCCTGGAGTAAACAGGGAACTAATCAGCCCCAGCATTTT. As protein: CAWSKQGTNQPQHF. This chain uses TRBV30 with TRBJ1-5, with D perhaps matching TRBD1 (6 bases). Germline-derived CDR1 and CDR2 are GTSNPN and SVGIG (reference sequence). CDR3 length: 14 residues. V was clipped by 2 bases and J by 4 bases, with 12 bases between them.

The chain recombines TRBV9 with TRBJ2-3; weak D call: TRBD2 (7 bases). Germline loops: CDR1 SGDLS, CDR2 YYNGEE. The CDR3 length is 16 residues. Deletions cut 0 bases from V and 0 bases from J, with 11 bases between. The DNA of the CDR3 is TGTGCCAGCAGCGTAGGCACGGGGGGCAGCACAGATACGCAGTATTTT. Its translation is CASSVGTGGSTDTQYF.

This chain connects TRBV9 to TRBJ2-7; D perhaps matches TRBD1 (5 bases). There are 15 residues in the CDR3. The germline V gene has CDR1 SGDLS and CDR2 YYNGEE. The ends were cut back, 7 bases at V and 6 bases at J, with 23 bases in the middle. CDR3 nucleotide sequence: TGTGCCAGCGCGAGAAATCCCAGGGATTTGAGCGAGCAGTACTTC. Translation gives CASARNPRDLSEQYF.

The rearrangement links TRBV9 to TRBJ1-1; TRBD1 might be the D (5 bases). In germline, CDR1 is SGDLS, CDR2 YYNGEE. V dropped 2 bases and J dropped 5 bases, with 13 bases sitting between them. CDR3 length: 14 residues. CDR3 DNA sequence: TGTGCCAGCAGCGTGGAGCAGGGAGGGACTGAAGCTTTCTTT. Translated: CASSVEQGGTEAFF.